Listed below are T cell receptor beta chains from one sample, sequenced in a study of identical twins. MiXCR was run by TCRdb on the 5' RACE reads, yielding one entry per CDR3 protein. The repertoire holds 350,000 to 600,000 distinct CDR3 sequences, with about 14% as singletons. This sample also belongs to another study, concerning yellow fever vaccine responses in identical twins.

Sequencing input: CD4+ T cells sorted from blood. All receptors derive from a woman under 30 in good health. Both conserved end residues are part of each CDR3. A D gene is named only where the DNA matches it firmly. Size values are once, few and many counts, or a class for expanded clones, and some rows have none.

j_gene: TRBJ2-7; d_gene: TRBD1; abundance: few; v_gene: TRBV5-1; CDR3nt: TGCGCCAGCAGCTGGACAGGGGGTAACTCCTACGAGCAGTACTTC; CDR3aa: CASSWTGGNSYEQYF
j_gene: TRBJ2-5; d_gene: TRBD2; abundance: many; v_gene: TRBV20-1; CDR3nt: TGCAGTGCCCCCGGGATGGTAGCGGGGAGATACCGTAACCAAGAGACCCAGTACTTC; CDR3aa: CSAPGMVAGRYRNQETQYF
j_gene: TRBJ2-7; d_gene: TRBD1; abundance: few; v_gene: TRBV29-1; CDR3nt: TGCAGCGCCTCGGACAGGGGGCCGGAAGAGCAGTACTTC; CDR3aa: CSASDRGPEEQYF
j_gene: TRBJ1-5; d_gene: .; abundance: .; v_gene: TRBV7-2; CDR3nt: TGTGCCAGCAGCTTAGCGGGAGCGGGTACGAATCAGCCCCAGCATTTT; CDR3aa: CASSLAGAGTNQPQHF
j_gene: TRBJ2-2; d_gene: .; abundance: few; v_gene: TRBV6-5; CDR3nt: TGTGCCAGCAGTTCCGGGAGCCTGGGGGCCGGGGAGCTGTTTTTT; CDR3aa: CASSSGSLGAGELFF
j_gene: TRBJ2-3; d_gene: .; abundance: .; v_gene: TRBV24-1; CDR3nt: TGTGCCACCAGTGAACAAGTTCGCGGGAGCACAGATACGCAGTATTTT; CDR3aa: CATSEQVRGSTDTQYF
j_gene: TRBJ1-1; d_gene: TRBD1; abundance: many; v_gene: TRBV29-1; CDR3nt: TGCAGCGTGGGACAGGGGCAAATGAACACTGAAGCTTTCTTT; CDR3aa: CSVGQGQMNTEAFF
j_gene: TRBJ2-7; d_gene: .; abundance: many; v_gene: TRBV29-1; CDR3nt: TGCAGCGTTGCCGGACGGGGGAGAGTTTTCTACGAGCAGTACTTC; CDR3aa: CSVAGRGRVFYEQYF
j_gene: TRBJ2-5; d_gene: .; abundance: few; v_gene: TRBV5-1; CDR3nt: TGCGCCAGCAGCCTAGAGGGCTTTGAGACCCAGTACTTC; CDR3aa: CASSLEGFETQYF
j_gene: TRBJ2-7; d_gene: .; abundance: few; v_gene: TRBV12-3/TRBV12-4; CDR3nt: TGTGCCAGCAGTGAATACAGGGCTTCCTACGAGCAGTACTTC; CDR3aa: CASSEYRASYEQYF
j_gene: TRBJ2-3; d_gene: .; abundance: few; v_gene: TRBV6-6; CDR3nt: TGTGCCAGCAGCCCCTACGGGGTTACGCAGTATTTT; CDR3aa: CASSPYGVTQYF
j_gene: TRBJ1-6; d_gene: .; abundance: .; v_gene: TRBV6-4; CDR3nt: TGTGCCAGCAGTGGATCACCGGGGATTAATTCACCCCTCCACTTT; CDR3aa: CASSGSPGINSPLHF
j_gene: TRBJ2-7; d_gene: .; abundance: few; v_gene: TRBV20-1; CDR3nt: TGCAGTGCTACAAAAGGTTTCGGAACAGGTAGCGAGCAGTACTTC; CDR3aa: CSATKGFGTGSEQYF
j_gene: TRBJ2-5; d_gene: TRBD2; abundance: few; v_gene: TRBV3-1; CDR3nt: TGTGCCAGCAGCCAAGTAGCGGGAATAGAGACCCAGTACTTC; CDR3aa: CASSQVAGIETQYF
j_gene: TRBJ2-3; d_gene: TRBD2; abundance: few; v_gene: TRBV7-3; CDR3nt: TGTGCCAGCAGCTTCCTAGCGGGGGAAGACGCAGATACGCAGTATTTT; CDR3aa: CASSFLAGEDADTQYF
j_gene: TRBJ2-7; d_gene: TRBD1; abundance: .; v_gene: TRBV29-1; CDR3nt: TGCAGCGTTGAAAACCTCACGGGTCAGGGGGCTTACGAGCAGTACTTC; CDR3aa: CSVENLTGQGAYEQYF
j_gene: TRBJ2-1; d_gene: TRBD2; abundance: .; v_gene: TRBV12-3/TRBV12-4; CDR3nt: TGTGCCATCGGAAGCGGGAGTAGGGACAATGAGCAGTTCTTC; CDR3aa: CAIGSGSRDNEQFF
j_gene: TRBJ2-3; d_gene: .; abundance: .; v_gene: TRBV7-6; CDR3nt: TGTGCCAGCAGCTCCCCCTTGACAGATAGCACAGATACGCAGTATTTT; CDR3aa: CASSSPLTDSTDTQYF
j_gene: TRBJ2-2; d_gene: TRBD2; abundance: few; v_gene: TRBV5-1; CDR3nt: TGCGCCAGCAGCCGAGGACTAGTCGGGGAGCTGTTTTTT; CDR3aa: CASSRGLVGELFF
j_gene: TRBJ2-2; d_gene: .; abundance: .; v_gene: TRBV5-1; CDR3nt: TGCGCCAGCAGCTTGGCCCTCAGGGGCTCGGTCGGGGAGCTGTTTTTT; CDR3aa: CASSLALRGSVGELFF
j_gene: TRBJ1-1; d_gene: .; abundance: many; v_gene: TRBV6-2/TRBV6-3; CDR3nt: TGTGCCAGCAGTTACGGCAGGGACACTGAAGCTTTCTTT; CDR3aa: CASSYGRDTEAFF
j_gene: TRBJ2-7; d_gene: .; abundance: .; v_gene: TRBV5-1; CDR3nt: TGCGCCAGCAGCTTGTCCGGGACACGACTGGACGAGCAGTACTTC; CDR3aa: CASSLSGTRLDEQYF
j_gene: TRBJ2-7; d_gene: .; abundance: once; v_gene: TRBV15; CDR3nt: TGTGCCACCAGCAGAGATCAAGGTTTTCGGGGCGACGAGCAGTACTTC; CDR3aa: CATSRDQGFRGDEQYF
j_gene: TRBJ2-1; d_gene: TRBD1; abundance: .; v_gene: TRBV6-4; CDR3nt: TGTGCCAGCAGACAGGGGAGCTCCTACAATGAGCAGTTCTTC; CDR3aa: CASRQGSSYNEQFF
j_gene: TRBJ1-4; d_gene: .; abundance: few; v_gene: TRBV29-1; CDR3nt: TGCAGCGTTGGCCCCTCAGGGGCTGGAGAAAAACTGTTTTTT; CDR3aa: CSVGPSGAGEKLFF
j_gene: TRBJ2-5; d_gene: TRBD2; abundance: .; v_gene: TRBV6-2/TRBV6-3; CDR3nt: TGTGCCAGCAGGAAGCCGGGACTAGCGGTCCCGGCCCAGTACTTC; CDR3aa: CASRKPGLAVPAQYF
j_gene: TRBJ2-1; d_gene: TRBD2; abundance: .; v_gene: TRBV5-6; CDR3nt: TGTGCCAGCAGCCCCAAGGGGCGGGGGGGCCTTCGGGAGCAGTTCTTC; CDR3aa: CASSPKGRGGLREQFF
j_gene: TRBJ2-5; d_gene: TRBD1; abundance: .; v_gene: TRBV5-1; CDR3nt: TGCGCCAGCGGTCCGACAGGGGACCAAGAGACCCAGTACTTC; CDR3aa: CASGPTGDQETQYF
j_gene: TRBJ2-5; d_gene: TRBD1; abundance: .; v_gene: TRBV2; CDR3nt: TGTGCCAGCAGTGCGGTCAGGGGGCCCCAAGAGACCCAGTACTTC; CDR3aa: CASSAVRGPQETQYF
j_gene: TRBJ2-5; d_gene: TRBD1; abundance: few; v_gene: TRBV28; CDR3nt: TGTGCCAGCAGTCGACAGGGGTTGGGCCAAGAGACCCAGTACTTC; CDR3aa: CASSRQGLGQETQYF
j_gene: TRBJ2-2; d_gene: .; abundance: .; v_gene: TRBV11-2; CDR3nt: TGTGCCAGCAGCTTCACTCCAAAGAACACCGGGGAGCTGTTTTTT; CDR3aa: CASSFTPKNTGELFF
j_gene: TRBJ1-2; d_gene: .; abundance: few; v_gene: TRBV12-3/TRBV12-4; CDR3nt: TGTGCCAGCAGTTTATTGACGGAGAATGGCTACACCTTC; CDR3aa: CASSLLTENGYTF
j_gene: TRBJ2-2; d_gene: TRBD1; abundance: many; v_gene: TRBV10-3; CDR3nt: TGTGCCATCAGGGGGACAGGGGACACCGGGGAGCTGTTTTTT; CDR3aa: CAIRGTGDTGELFF
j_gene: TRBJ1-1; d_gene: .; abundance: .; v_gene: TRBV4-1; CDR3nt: TGCGCCAGCAGCCATCCATCGGCAGGGAGGGACACTGAAGCTTTCTTT; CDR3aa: CASSHPSAGRDTEAFF
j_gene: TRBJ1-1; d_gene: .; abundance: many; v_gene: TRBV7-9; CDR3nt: TGTGCCAGCAGCTTTCAGCCTCCCATGAACACTGAAGCTTTCTTT; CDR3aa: CASSFQPPMNTEAFF
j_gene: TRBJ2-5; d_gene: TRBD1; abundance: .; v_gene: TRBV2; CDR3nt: TGTGCCAGCAGTGTTCGACAGGGGAGCTCACAAGAGACCCAGTACTTC; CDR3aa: CASSVRQGSSQETQYF
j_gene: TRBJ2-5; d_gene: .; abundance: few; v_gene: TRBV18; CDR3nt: TGTGCCAGCTTCAGTAGTATGCAAGAGACCCAGTACTTC; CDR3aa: CASFSSMQETQYF
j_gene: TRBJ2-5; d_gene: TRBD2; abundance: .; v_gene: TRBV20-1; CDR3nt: TGCAGTGCCAGGACTAGCGGGAGACCGGGGGAGACCCAGTACTTC; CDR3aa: CSARTSGRPGETQYF
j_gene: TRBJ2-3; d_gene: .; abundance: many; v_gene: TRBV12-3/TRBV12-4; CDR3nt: TGTGCCAGCAGTTTTAGTAGACGGGGAGATACGCAGTATTTT; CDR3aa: CASSFSRRGDTQYF
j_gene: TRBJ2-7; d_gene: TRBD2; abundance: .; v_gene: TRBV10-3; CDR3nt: TGTGCCATCAGTGAGCCGACAAGGGAGGGGATCTACGAGCAGTACTTC; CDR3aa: CAISEPTREGIYEQYF
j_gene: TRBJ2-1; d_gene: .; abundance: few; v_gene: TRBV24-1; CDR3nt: TGTGCCACCAGTGATAACAGACTAAGCTCCTACAATGAGCAGTTCTTC; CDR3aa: CATSDNRLSSYNEQFF
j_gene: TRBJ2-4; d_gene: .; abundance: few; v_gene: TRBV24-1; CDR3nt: TGTGCCACCAGTGATTTGACGGCCAAAAACATTCAGTACTTC; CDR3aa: CATSDLTAKNIQYF
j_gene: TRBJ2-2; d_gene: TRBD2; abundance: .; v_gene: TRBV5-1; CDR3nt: TGCGCCAGCAGACTAGCGGGGGGGAACACCGGGGAGCTGTTTTTT; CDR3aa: CASRLAGGNTGELFF
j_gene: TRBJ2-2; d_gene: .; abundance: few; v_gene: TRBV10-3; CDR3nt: TGTGCCATCAGTGAGTCGAATAGCGGTGCCGGGGAGCTGTTTTTT; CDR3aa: CAISESNSGAGELFF
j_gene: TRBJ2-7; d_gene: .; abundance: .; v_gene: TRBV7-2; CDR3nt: TGTGCCAGCAGCCTCCAGGACAGCGTTTCCTACGAGCAGTACTTC; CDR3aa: CASSLQDSVSYEQYF
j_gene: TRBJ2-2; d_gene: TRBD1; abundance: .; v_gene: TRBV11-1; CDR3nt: TGTGCCAGCAGCCCCTTAGGCAGGGGGCAGTCGAACACCGGGGAGCTGTTTTTT; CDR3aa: CASSPLGRGQSNTGELFF
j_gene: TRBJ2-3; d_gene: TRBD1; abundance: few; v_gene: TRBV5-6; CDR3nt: TGTGCCAGCAACCCTACCGCCCGGGACAGAAGCACAGATACGCAGTATTTT; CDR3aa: CASNPTARDRSTDTQYF
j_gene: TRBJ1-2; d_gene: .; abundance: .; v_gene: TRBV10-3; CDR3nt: TGTGCCATCACGCCATCAAAGAACTATGGCTACACCTTC; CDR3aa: CAITPSKNYGYTF
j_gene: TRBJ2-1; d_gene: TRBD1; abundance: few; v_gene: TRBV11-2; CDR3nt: TGTGCCAGCAGCTTAGAGACAGGGGCGATTCCCTACAATGAGCAGTTCTTC; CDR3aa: CASSLETGAIPYNEQFF